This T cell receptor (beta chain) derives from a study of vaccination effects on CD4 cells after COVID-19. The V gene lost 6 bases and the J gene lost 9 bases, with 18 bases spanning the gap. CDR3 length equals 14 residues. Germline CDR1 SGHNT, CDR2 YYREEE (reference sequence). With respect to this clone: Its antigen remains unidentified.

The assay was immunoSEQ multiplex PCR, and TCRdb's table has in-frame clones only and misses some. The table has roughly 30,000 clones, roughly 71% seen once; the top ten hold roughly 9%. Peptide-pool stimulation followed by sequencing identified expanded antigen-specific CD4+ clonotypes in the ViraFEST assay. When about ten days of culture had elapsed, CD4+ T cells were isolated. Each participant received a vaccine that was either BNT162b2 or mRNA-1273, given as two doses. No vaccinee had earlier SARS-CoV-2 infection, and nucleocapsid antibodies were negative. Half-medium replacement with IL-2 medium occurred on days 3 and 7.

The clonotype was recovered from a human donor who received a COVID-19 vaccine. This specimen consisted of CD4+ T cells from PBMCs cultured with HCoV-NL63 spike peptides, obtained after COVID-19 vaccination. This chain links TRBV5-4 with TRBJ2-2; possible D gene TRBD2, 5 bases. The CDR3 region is CASTSKGGSRELFF. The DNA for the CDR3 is TGTGCCAGCACCTCAAAGGGCGGGTCTAGGGAGCTGTTTTTT. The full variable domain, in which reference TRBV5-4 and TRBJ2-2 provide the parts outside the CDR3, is ETGVTQSPTHLIKTRGQQVTLRCSSQSGHNTVSWYQQALGQGPQFIFQYYREEENGRGNFPPRFSGLQFPNYSSELNVNALELDDSALYLCASTSKGGSRELFFGEGSRLTVL.